The rows below give T cell receptor beta chains drawn from one sample of a study of T cells in Graves' hyperthyroidism and ophthalmopathy. TCRdb re-called the multiplex PCR reads through MiXCR, storing one row per CDR3 protein. The sample yields roughly 170,000 distinct CDR3 sequences, about 17% seen once. Sequencing was done on a sample of blood. The receptors come from a woman between 45 and 65 years old with Graves' hyperthyroidism. The CDR3 runs from the conserved cysteine through the conserved F or W. Each record gives: D gene, clone size, V gene, J gene, CDR3 length, CDR3 DNA, CDR3 protein. A D gene is named only where the DNA matches it firmly. Some rows have no size entry. The others give once, few or many, or a class for an expanded clone.

NA	many	TRBV6-1	TRBJ1-5	14	TGTGCCAGCACTCGGGGGCATAGCAATCAGCCCCAGCATTTT	CASTRGHSNQPQHF
NA	many	TRBV3-1	TRBJ1-2	14	TGTGCCAGCAGCAAGCGGACGGATAACTATGGCTACACCTTC	CASSKRTDNYGYTF
NA	NA	TRBV6-1	TRBJ1-5	13	TGTGCCAGCAGGATTGATAGCAATCAGCCCCAGCATTTT	CASRIDSNQPQHF
NA	many	TRBV27	TRBJ1-4	15	TGTGCCAGCAGTACCCAGGGTTGGGTAGATGAAAAACTGTTTTTT	CASSTQGWVDEKLFF
NA	NA	TRBV7-9	TRBJ2-4	16	TGTGCCAGCAGAAAAAACCGGGACGGTGGTTCGAACATTCAGTACTTC	CASRKNRDGGSNIQYF
TRBD1	many	TRBV5-1	TRBJ2-2	18	TGCGCCAGCAGCTTGAGGACAGGGGGCTTCGGAGCTGGCGGGGAGCTGTTTTTT	CASSLRTGGFGAGGELFF
NA	once	TRBV28	TRBJ1-5	16	TGTGCCAGCAGTTTATTGGGAGGGCAGGGCAATCAGCCCCAGCATTTT	CASSLLGGQGNQPQHF
NA	few	TRBV20-1	TRBJ1-2	12	TGCAGTGCCCCCCGGGGGGGTCATGGCTACACCTTC	CSAPRGGHGYTF
TRBD2	many	TRBV7-8	TRBJ2-3	18	TGTGCCAGCAGCTTATTACTAGCGGGCCCCTCCGACACAGATACGCAGTATTTT	CASSLLLAGPSDTDTQYF
NA	many	TRBV6-2/TRBV6-3	TRBJ2-7	16	TGTGCCAGCAGTTACTCCTGGGGCAGGCCAGCTTACGAGCAGTACTTC	CASSYSWGRPAYEQYF
TRBD1	many	TRBV20-1	TRBJ1-1	17	TGCAGTGCTAGAGGCCGCCGGGACAGGGGGCGGGACACTGAAGCTTTCTTT	CSARGRRDRGRDTEAFF
TRBD1	many	TRBV29-1	TRBJ2-1	13	TGCAGCACCGACAGGGGGGTCCACAATGAGCAGTTCTTC	CSTDRGVHNEQFF
TRBD1	many	TRBV19	TRBJ2-5	15	TGTGCCAGTAGTATAGTGTACAGGGGTCAAGAGACCCAGTACTTC	CASSIVYRGQETQYF
TRBD2	NA	TRBV9	TRBJ2-1	17	TGTGCCAGCAGCGTAGATGGGACTAGCTCTCTAAGGGATGAGCAGTTCTTC	CASSVDGTSSLRDEQFF
NA	NA	TRBV29-1	TRBJ1-1	14	TGCAGCGTTCGTGAACAGGAAATGAACACTGAAGCTTTCTTT	CSVREQEMNTEAFF
NA	many	TRBV5-1	TRBJ2-5	14	TGCGCCAGCAGCTTGGCAGTCCGTTGGGAGACCCAGTACTTC	CASSLAVRWETQYF
TRBD1	many	TRBV20-1	TRBJ2-7	16	TGCAGTGCTAGAGATCCTGGACAGGGGGCGATGAACGAGCAGTACTTC	CSARDPGQGAMNEQYF
NA	NA	TRBV7-6	TRBJ2-7	11	TGTGCCAGCGCCATTTCCTACGAGCAGTACTTC	CASAISYEQYF
NA	many	TRBV10-3	TRBJ1-2	11	TGTGCCATCAGTGGTGGGTATGGCTACACCTTC	CAISGGYGYTF
NA	many	TRBV20-1	TRBJ1-1	11	TGCAGTGCGAACAGGGCCACTGAAGCTTTCTTT	CSANRATEAFF
NA	few	TRBV29-1	TRBJ1-6	13	TGCAGCGTTGAGGACAGTCGGGATTCACCCCTCCACTTT	CSVEDSRDSPLHF
NA	few	TRBV9	TRBJ2-3	14	TGTGCCAGCAGCCCCAGAGACTCTACAGATACGCAGTATTTT	CASSPRDSTDTQYF
NA	many	TRBV28	TRBJ1-1	12	TGTGCCAGCAGCGACGGACCGCTGGAAGCTTTCTTT	CASSDGPLEAFF
TRBD1	few	TRBV5-4	TRBJ1-1	13	TGTGCCAGCAGCTTCTATGAGGGGGCAGGAGCTTTCTTT	CASSFYEGAGAFF
NA	many	TRBV5-1	TRBJ2-7	14	TGCGCCAGCAGCTTGGCCGGCCTGGCCTACGAGCAGTACTTC	CASSLAGLAYEQYF
NA	many	TRBV13	TRBJ2-1	16	TGTGCCAGCAGCTTAGAGGCGGGACACGCAGACAATGAGCAGTTCTTC	CASSLEAGHADNEQFF
NA	many	TRBV5-1	TRBJ2-3	17	TGCGCCAGCAGCCCGCCGTGGCACGGACTTTACACAGATACGCAGTATTTT	CASSPPWHGLYTDTQYF
TRBD1	many	TRBV20-1	TRBJ1-2	13	TGCAGTGCTCGACTGGGGGGACAGGGGCCTTACACCTTC	CSARLGGQGPYTF
NA	many	TRBV18	TRBJ1-4	13	TGTGCCAGCGGCACCGGCCTTAATGAAAAACTGTTTTTT	CASGTGLNEKLFF
TRBD1	many	TRBV2	TRBJ1-2	17	TGTGCCAGCAGTGATGGAGGAAGACAGGGTCGTACGCTGGGCTACACCTTC	CASSDGGRQGRTLGYTF